This T cell receptor (beta chain) is drawn from a study of blood T cell repertoires in COVID-19 (dated by TCRdb to the early 2020s). Regarding the complete study: Samples from collaborators originated in the United States, Italy and Spain and spanned both the acute and convalescent phases of COVID-19. The material from the prospective study consisted of cDNA or gDNA derived from T cells, B-cell-depleted T cells, or PBMCs. Subjects who had been exposed to COVID-19, were actively infected with it, or had recovered from it provided the deeply sampled blood TCRbeta repertoires that made up the dataset. The repertoires were released in a freely available public database intended as a resource for research on the immune response to SARS-CoV-2. The samples were drawn from the first 160 participants of the ongoing ImmuneRACE study and from 1,254 subjects provided by 6 global collaborators. A de-identified subject ID, COVID-19 status, age in years and sex were almost always included in the sample metadata. Where available, HLA class I and class II types were taken from metadata supplied by the sample provider and were not determined by assay-based typing. Overall study results and their limits: The amount of clinical and demographic metadata varied by source and participant and was provided uncurated.

TCRbeta CDR3 regions were amplified from genomic DNA by means of the immunoSEQ Assay, a bias-controlled multiplex PCR. From the authors' description of their analysis: Within the assay, amplification of reference gene primers was used to estimate how many nucleated cells each sample contained. To quantify the absolute abundance of each unique TCRbeta CDR3 rearrangement, sequence reads were collapsed and filtered. Productive Simpson clonality was computed per sample as the square root of Simpson's diversity index over productive rearrangements. Entries here come from immuneACCESS through TCRdb and include only in-frame sequences with V and J called. Some clones fail to appear in such tables; in the studies checked, an unresolved V gene covers under half of the shortfall, and the cause of the remainder is unknown. The V and J calls and clone size come from that table; D and trimming were worked out from the DNA. The sample table shows a few hundred thousand clones, and 75% to 90% are seen once. The leading ten clones occupy 3% to 4.5% of the sample.

The collaborating institutions used their own protocols to collect whole blood in K2EDTA tubes. For TCRbeta analysis, collaborator samples were shipped as frozen whole blood, as isolated PBMCs, or as DNA extracted from either sample type. The germline V gene (reference sequence) gives CDR1 as LNHDA and CDR2 as SQIVND. V is pared back by 7 bases and J by 7 bases, with 23 bases lying between the germline termini. Reading from cysteine to phenylalanine, the CDR3 counts 16 amino acids. The CDR3 DNA has 48 bases and is translated from base 1. About this clone itself: Its antigen remains unidentified. No much larger clonotype is one base removed from it; base qualities were not supplied.

This chain is built from TRBV19 and TRBJ1-5; TRBD1 might be the D gene, on 6 matching bases. Material for sequencing was peripheral blood. The receptor was derived from a woman aged 18-29 years with acute or convalescent COVID-19. The CDR3 here reads CASTRLGTPEAQPQHF. The DNA sequence is given as TGTGCCAGTACTCGTCTCGGGACACCGGAGGCACAGCCCCAGCATTTT.